What follows describes a single T cell receptor beta chain. Its antigen is still unknown. The germline gene is not matched at one end of the junction; a read error may be the cause. Nobody among the patients had been given any treatment before thyroid surgery. This entry belongs to a study of metastatic and nonmetastatic thyroid tumors. Study findings and constraints: Malignant tumors reportedly showed significantly higher TCR beta diversity than benign nodules in both blood and tumor.

The CDR3 covers 17 residues. As originally analysed: Construction of a distant-metastasis classifier for papillary thyroid cancer relied on CDR3 differences across clinicopathological groups. Through MiXCR, TCRdb re-clonotyped the PCR reads. Clone size and V and J calls follow TCRdb, not the original study. The sample yields 30,000 or so clones, roughly a quarter seen once. The V call is TRBV12-3 or TRBV12-4, the J call TRBJ1-2, with 8 positions matching TRBD1. The clonotype comes from a female donor with papillary thyroid cancer or a benign thyroid nodule (not recorded which). Some clones in this sample may be carry-over from other donors' samples. Input material: blood. CDR3 protein: CASSFETGELFNYCYTF. The CDR3 coding sequence is TGTGCCAGCAGTTTTGAGACAGGGGAACTATTTAACTATTGCTACACCTTT.